This T cell receptor (beta chain) was sequenced for a study of CD8 T cells in Susac syndrome. Reverse transcription used roughly 0.45 to 1 ug RNA and random hexamers. A single record per CDR3 protein comes from TCRdb applying MiXCR to the immunoSEQ multiplex PCR reads. The repertoire holds about 200,000 distinct CDR3 sequences, with 91% as singletons. The receptor's source is a human donor with Susac syndrome. The material sequenced was CD4+ T cells from PBMCs.

CDR3 residues: CASSSGLDTQYF. CDR3 DNA sequence: TGTGCCAGCAGCTCGGGGTTAGATACGCAGTATTTT. V usage is TRBV11-2 and J usage is TRBJ2-3; tentatively, D is TRBD2 (5 bases). The CDR3 is made up of 12 amino acids. V was clipped by 4 bases and J by 5 bases, with 7 bases between them. CDR1 and CDR2 (germline): SGHAT, FQNNGV.